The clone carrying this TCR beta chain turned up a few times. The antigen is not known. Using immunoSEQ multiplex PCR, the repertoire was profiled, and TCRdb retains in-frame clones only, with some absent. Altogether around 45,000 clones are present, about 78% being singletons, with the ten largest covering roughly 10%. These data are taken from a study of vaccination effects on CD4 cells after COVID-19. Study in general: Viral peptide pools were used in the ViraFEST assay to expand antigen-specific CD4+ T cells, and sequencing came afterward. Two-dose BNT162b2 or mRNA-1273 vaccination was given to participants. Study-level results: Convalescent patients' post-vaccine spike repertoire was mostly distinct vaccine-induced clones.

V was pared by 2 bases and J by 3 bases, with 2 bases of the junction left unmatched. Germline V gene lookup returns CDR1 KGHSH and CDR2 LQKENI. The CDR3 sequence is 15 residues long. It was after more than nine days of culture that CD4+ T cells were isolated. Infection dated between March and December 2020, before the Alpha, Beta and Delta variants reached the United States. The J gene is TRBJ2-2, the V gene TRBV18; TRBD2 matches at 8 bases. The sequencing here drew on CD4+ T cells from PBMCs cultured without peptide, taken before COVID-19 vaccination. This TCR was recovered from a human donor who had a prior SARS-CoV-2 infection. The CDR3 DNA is TGTGCCAGCTCACCAAAACTAGCGGACACCGGGGAGCTGTTTTTT. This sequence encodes CASSPKLADTGELFF.